The 17 T cell receptor beta chains below come from one sample, sequenced in a study of regulatory T cells in long-lasting Graves disease. Regarding time point: newly diagnosed GD, antithyroid drugs for less than 3 months. The TCR library used RNA extracted from PBMCs. Arm-PCR of CDR3 regions and iRepertoire HTBI primers were used to build TCR beta libraries. TCRdb fed the multiplex PCR reads into MiXCR, producing one record per CDR3 protein. The table has 420,000 or so distinct CDR3 sequences, about 15% seen once. These same records also appear under a second study, on T cells in Graves' hyperthyroidism and ophthalmopathy.

Source: peripheral blood mononuclear cells (PBMCs), taken at new diagnosis, from a patient treated with antithyroid drugs. These receptors originate from a woman between 18 and 29 years old with Graves disease.

Many counts were recorded for this clonotype. The chain joins TRBV18 to TRBJ2-7, with 10 bases aligning to TRBD2. V shed 2 bases, J shed 5 bases, and the junction held 6 bases outside the gene matches. In germline, CDR1 is KGHSH, CDR2 LQKENI. The CDR3 sequence is 15 residues long. CDR3 sequence reads: CASSPSASGSHEQYF. The CDR3 bases are TGTGCCAGCTCACCATCGGCTAGCGGGAGCCACGAGCAGTACTTC.

V gene TRBV7-6 combines with J gene TRBJ2-3; 9 bases map to TRBD2. Germline V gene data show CDR1 as SGHVS and CDR2 as FNYEAQ. V trimming: 1 base; J trimming: 0 bases; junction bases outside the gene matches: 8. The CDR3 is 18 residues long. As DNA, the CDR3 is TGTGCCAGCAGCTTAGATTCCGGGCTAGCGGGAAGCACAGATACGCAGTATTTT. Encoded protein: CASSLDSGLAGSTDTQYF.

The genes are TRBV28 and TRBJ2-5, with D uncertain. From germline, CDR1 is MDHEN and CDR2 SYDVKM. V lost 6 bases and J 5 bases, leaving 10 bases between the germline ends. The CDR3 is 12 amino acids. The chain's CDR3 is CASSQSDETQYF. In DNA, the CDR3 is TGTGCCAGCAGCCAATCGGATGAGACCCAGTACTTC.

This clonotype has at least ten counts. The genes are TRBV7-2 and TRBJ1-2; D call uncertain. CDR3 length equals 11 residues. V dropped 5 bases and J dropped 8 bases, with 9 bases sitting between them. The germline V gene has CDR1 SGHTA and CDR2 FQGNSA. The CDR3 spells CASSPLDGYTF. The CDR3 coding sequence is TGTGCCAGCAGCCCCTTGGACGGCTACACCTTC.

This clonotype has ten or more counts. J is TRBJ1-2 and V is TRBV28; TRBD1 agrees at 7 bases. The CDR3 is 15 amino acids. V trimming: 10 bases; J trimming: 6 bases; junction bases outside the gene matches: 17. Germline CDR1 reads MDHEN; CDR2 reads SYDVKM. The DNA of the CDR3 is TGTGCCAATTCTCGTGGGGGACAGTTAGGGGATGGCTACACCTTC. The encoded protein is CANSRGGQLGDGYTF.

This clonotype was recorded at least ten times. The V call is TRBV7-2, the J call TRBJ2-3, with D perhaps matching TRBD2 (6 bases). The CDR3 sequence is 14 residues long. V lost 1 base, J lost 6 bases, and 11 bases lay in between. Germline CDR1 SGHTA, CDR2 FQGNSA. The CDR3 DNA follows: TGTGCCAGCAGCTTAGGCGGTGGGGGGGATACGCAGTATTTT. Amino acid sequence: CASSLGGGGDTQYF.

Points on this clonotype: This could be a read error, since a much larger clone is one nucleotide away. Lacking the conserved final phenylalanine or tryptophan, this CDR3 likely reflects a read error. The limits of the CDR3 on the DNA are not certain, so only TCRdb's listed CDR3 is given. The rearrangement links TRBV7-8 to TRBJ2-1; TRBD2, the table's D call, lacks a check against the DNA. Germline loops: CDR1 SGHVS, CDR2 FQNEAQ. The CDR3 is made up of 18 amino acids, end residues included. Here the CDR3 reads CASSGGFLAGGRVDTQYL.

The chain carries TRBV4-1 and TRBJ2-4; TRBD1 matches 7 bases. The germline gives CDR1 MGHRA, CDR2 YSYEKL. This CDR3 contains 16 residues. The ends lost 3 bases at V and 0 bases at J; junction bases unmatched: 5. In DNA form, the CDR3 reads TGCGCCAGCAGCCAGACTCGGACAGGAGCCAAAAACATTCAGTACTTC. This gives the protein CASSQTRTGAKNIQYF.

This clonotype was picked up many times. The V call is TRBV4-1, the J call TRBJ2-3; D tentatively fits TRBD1 or TRBD2 (5 bases each). Between the trimmed V and J ends, which lost 5 bases and 3 bases, there was a span of 15 bases. This CDR3 spans 15 amino acids. The V gene's germline CDR1 is MGHRA and CDR2 YSYEKL. The CDR3 region has the DNA TGCGCCAGCAGCTCCGGGGCCCCAGCTACAGATACGCAGTATTTT. Protein product: CASSSGAPATDTQYF.

This clonotype was observed at least ten times. The genes are TRBV10-2 and TRBJ2-3; 9 positions agree with TRBD2. The trim removed 6 bases at V and 6 bases at J, leaving 13 bases unmatched. The germline CDR1 and CDR2 sequences are WSHSY and SAAADI. The CDR3 consists of 16 residues. DNA for the CDR3: TGCGCCAGCAGCGCGCTAGCGGGGCCAAACCCGGATACGCAGTATTTT. It is translated as CASSALAGPNPDTQYF.

There are a few counts of this clonotype. This chain links TRBV5-1 with TRBJ2-7, with 7 bases aligning to TRBD2. V shed 1 base, J shed 2 bases, and the junction held 9 bases outside the gene matches. CDR1 and CDR2 from the germline V gene are SGHRS and YFSETQ. CDR3 length equals 16 residues. CDR3 bases: TGCGCCAGCAGCTTGACCACCGGGACTAAAGCCTACGAGCAGTACTTC. Amino acid sequence: CASSLTTGTKAYEQYF.

This clonotype was found many times. J is TRBJ1-6 and V is TRBV28, with 12 nucleotides matching TRBD1. The CDR3 runs 16 residues. Trimming cost V 6 bases and J 6 bases; bases outside gene matches: 6. Germline CDR1 reads MDHEN; CDR2 reads SYDVKM. DNA of the CDR3: TGTGCCAGCAGGTCCTGGGACAGGGGGCCTAATTCACCCCTCCACTTT. Protein: CASRSWDRGPNSPLHF. The whole variable domain, remainder taken from reference TRBV28 and TRBJ1-6, is DVKVTQSSRYLVKRTGEKVFLECVQDMDHENMFWYRQDPGLGLRLIYFSYDVKMKEKGDIPEGYSVSREKKERFSLILESASTNQTSMYLCASRSWDRGPNSPLHFGNGTRLTVT.

This clonotype was seen ten or more times. This chain connects TRBV7-2 to TRBJ2-7; perhaps TRBD2 as D (6 bases). Trimming pared 3 bases from V and 3 bases from J, leaving 18 bases between. This CDR3 comprises 16 residues. Germline values: CDR1 SGHTA, CDR2 FQGNSA. The CDR3 DNA follows: TGTGCCAGCAGCTTCCCTAGCGTAGAAGAGGACTACGAGCAGTACTTC. It codes for CASSFPSVEEDYEQYF.

This clonotype was counted at least ten times. This chain joins TRBV20-1 and TRBJ2-3, with D tentatively TRBD2 (6 bases). This CDR3 spans 12 amino acids. Trimming removed 5 bases at V and 2 bases at J, with 8 bases between. Germline V gives CDR1 DFQATT, CDR2 SNEGSKA (reference sequence). CDR3 loop: CSAWDFTDTQYF. The DNA for the CDR3 is TGCAGTGCTTGGGACTTCACAGATACGCAGTATTTT.

This clonotype was seen a few times. The V and J genes are TRBV7-9 and TRBJ2-1, with 8 nucleotides matching TRBD2. Unmatched junction bases numbered 9, after V lost 4 bases and J lost 7 bases. The CDR3 length is 15 residues. Germline V gene data show CDR1 as SEHNR and CDR2 as FQNEAQ (reference sequence). CDR3 nucleotides: TGTGCCAGCAGCTCTTTTGGGACTAGGCATAATGAGCAGTTCTTC. Its protein product is CASSSFGTRHNEQFF.

This clonotype was seen many times. This chain connects TRBV29-1 to TRBJ2-7, with D tentatively TRBD2 (7 bases). Germline V gives CDR1 SQVTM, CDR2 ANQGSEA. V was trimmed by 4 bases and J by 4 bases, leaving 17 bases between them. The CDR3 is 14 residues long. CDR3 in DNA: TGCAGCGTTGCGCCACGGGGGGCTGGGTACGAGCAGTACTTC. Translating it yields CSVAPRGAGYEQYF.

In this sample, this clonotype turned up many times. The rearrangement uses TRBV10-3 and TRBJ2-1; 7 bases line up with TRBD2. V lost 0 bases and J lost 6; bases outside the gene matches: 5. In germline, CDR1 is ENHRY, CDR2 SYGVKD. The CDR3 extends over 15 amino acids. In DNA form, the CDR3 reads TGTGCCATCAGTGAGTCGACTAGCTTAGGCAATGAGCAGTTCTTC. Its protein product is CAISESTSLGNEQFF.